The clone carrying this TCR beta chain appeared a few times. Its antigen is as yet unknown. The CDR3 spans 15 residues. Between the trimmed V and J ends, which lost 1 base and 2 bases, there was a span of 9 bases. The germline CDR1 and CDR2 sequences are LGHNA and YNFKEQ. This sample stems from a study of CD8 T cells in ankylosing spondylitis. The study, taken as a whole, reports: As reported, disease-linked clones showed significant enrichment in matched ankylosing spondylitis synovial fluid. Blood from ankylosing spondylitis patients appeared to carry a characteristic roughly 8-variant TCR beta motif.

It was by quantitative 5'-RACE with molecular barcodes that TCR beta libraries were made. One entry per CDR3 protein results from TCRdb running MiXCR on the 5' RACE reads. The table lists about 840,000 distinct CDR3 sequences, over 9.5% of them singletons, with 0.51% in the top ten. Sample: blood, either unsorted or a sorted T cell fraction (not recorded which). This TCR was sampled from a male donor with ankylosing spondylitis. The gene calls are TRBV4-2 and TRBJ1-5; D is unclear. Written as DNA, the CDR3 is TGTGCCAGCAGCCAAGGGCTTGGGGGCAATCAGCCCCAGCATTTT. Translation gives CASSQGLGGNQPQHF.